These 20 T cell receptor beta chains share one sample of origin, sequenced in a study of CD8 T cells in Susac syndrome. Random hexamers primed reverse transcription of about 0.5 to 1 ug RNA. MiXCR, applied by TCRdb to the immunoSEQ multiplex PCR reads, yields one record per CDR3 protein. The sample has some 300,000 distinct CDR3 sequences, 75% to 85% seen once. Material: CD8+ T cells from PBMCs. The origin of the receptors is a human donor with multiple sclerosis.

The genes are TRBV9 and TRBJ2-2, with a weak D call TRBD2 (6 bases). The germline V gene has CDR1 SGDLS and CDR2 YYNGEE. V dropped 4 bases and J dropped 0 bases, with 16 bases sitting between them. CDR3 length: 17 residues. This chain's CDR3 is CASSLNPGLTNTGELFF. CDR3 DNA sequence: TGTGCCAGCAGCTTAAATCCGGGACTTACGAACACCGGGGAGCTGTTTTTT.

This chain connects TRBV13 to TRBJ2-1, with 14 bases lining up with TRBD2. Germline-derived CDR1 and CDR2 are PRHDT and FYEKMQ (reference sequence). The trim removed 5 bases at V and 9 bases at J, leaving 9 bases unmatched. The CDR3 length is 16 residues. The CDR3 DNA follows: TGTGCCAGCAGCAACGGACTAGCGGGAGGACTGGCTGAGCAGTTCTTC. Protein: CASSNGLAGGLAEQFF.

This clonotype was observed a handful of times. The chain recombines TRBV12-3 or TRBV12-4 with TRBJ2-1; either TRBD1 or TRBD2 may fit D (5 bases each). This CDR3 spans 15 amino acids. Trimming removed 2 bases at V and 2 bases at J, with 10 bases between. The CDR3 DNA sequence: TGTGCCAGCAGTTTAAAAAGGGACCCCTACAATGAGCAGTTCTTC. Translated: CASSLKRDPYNEQFF.

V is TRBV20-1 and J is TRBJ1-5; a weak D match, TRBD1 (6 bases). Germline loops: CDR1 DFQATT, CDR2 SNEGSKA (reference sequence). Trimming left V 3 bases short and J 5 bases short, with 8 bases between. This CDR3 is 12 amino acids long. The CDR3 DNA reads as TGCAGTGCTAGGGGGGCCTATCAGCCCCAGCATTTT. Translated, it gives CSARGAYQPQHF.

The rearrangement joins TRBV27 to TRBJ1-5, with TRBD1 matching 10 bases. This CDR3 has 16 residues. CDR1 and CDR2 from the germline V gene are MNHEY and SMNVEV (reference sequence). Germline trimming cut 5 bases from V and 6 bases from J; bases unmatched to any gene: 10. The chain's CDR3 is CASSAQPTGGRQPQHF. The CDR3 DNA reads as TGTGCCAGCAGTGCGCAACCGACAGGGGGCCGTCAGCCCCAGCATTTT.

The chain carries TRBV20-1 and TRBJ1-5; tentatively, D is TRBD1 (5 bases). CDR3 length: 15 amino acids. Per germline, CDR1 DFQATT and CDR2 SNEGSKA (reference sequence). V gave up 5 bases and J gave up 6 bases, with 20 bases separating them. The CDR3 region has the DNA TGCAGTGCTGTCAATCGGGACCCATCCAGTCAGCCCCAGCATTTT. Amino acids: CSAVNRDPSSQPQHF.

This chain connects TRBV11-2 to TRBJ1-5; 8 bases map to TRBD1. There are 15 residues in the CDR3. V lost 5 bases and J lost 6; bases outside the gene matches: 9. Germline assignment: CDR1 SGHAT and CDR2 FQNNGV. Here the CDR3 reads CASSGQGARGQPQHF. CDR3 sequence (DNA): TGTGCCAGCAGCGGCCAGGGGGCGCGGGGTCAGCCCCAGCATTTT.

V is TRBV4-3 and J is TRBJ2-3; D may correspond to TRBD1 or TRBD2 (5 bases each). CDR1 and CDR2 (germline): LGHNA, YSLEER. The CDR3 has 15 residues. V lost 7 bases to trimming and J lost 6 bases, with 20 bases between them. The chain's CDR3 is CASTEGGRDLDTQYF. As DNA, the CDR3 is TGCGCCAGCACCGAGGGCGGCAGGGACCTGGATACGCAGTATTTT.

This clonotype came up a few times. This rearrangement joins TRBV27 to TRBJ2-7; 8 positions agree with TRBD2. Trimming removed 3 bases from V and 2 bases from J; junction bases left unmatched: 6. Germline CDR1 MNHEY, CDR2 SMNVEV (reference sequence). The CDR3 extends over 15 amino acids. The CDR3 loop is CASSFNGRGTYEQYF. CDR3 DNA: TGTGCCAGCAGTTTTAACGGGAGGGGAACCTACGAGCAGTACTTC.

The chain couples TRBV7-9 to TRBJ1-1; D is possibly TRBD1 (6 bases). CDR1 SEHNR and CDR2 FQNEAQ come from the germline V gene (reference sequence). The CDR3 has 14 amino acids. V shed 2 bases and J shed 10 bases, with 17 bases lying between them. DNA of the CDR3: TGTGCCAGCAGCTTAACGACGGGGGGCGCGGTAGCTTTCTTT. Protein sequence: CASSLTTGGAVAFF.

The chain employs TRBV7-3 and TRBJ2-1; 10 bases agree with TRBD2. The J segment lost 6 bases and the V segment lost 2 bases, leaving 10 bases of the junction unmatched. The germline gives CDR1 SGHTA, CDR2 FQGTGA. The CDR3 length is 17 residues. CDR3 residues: CASSLGFLAGASNEQFF. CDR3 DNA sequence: TGTGCCAGCAGCTTAGGGTTCCTAGCGGGAGCCTCCAATGAGCAGTTCTTC.

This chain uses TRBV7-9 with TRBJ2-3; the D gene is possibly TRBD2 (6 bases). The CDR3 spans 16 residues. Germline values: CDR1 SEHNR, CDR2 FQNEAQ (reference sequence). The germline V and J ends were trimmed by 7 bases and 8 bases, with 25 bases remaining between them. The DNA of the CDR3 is TGTGCCAGCATCGGGAAAGTAGCGGCGGAGGGCCGTACGCAGTATTTT. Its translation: CASIGKVAAEGRTQYF. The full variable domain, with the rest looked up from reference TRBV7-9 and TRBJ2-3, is DTGVSQNPRHKITKRGQNVTFRCDPISEHNRLYWYRQTLGQGPEFLTYFQNEAQLEKSRLLSDRFSAERPKGSFSTLEIQRTEQGDSAMYLCASIGKVAAEGRTQYFGPGTRLTVL.

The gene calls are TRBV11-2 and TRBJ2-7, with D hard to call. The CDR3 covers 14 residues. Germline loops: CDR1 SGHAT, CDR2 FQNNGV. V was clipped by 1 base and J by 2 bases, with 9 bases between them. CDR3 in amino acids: CASSLGLLTYEQYF. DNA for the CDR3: TGTGCCAGCAGCTTAGGTCTGTTAACCTACGAGCAGTACTTC.

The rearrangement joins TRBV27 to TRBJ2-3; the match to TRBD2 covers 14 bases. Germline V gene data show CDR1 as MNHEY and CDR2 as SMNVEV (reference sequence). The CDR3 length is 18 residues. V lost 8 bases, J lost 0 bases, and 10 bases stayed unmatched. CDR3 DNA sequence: TGTGCCAGCGGAAATGGACTAGCGGGAGGCTTTAGCACAGATACGCAGTATTTT. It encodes CASGNGLAGGFSTDTQYF.

The CDR3 sequence: CSARDGLGNTEAFF. The CDR3 DNA reads as TGCAGTGCTAGAGATGGGCTGGGGAACACTGAAGCTTTCTTT. The chain links TRBV20-1 to TRBJ1-1; D gene ambiguous. The V gene lost 0 bases and the J gene lost 1 base, with 9 bases spanning the gap. The CDR3 is 14 residues long. Germline V lookup: CDR1 DFQATT, CDR2 SNEGSKA (reference sequence).

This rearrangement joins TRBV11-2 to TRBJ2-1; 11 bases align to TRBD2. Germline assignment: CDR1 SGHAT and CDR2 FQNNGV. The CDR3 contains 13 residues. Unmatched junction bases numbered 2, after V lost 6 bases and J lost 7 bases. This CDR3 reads CASRLAGGNEQFF. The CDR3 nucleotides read TGTGCCAGCAGGCTAGCGGGAGGAAATGAGCAGTTCTTC. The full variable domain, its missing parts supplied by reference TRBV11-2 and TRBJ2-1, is EAGVAQSPRYKIIEKRQSVAFWCNPISGHATLYWYQQILGQGPKLLIQFQNNGVVDDSQLPKDRFSAERLKGVDSTLKIQPAKLEDSAVYLCASRLAGGNEQFFGPGTRLTVL.

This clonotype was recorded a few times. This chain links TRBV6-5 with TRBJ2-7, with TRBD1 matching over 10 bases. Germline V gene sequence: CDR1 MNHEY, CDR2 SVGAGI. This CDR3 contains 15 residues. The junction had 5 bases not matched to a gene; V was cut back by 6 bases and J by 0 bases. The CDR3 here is CASSTGQGTSYEQYF. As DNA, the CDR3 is TGTGCCAGCAGCACGGGACAGGGGACCTCCTACGAGCAGTACTTC.

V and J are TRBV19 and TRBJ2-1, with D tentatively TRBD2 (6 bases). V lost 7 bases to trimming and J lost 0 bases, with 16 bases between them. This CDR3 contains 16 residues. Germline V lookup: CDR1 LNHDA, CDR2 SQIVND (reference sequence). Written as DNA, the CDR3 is TGTGCCAGTAAGGTTTTCGCGGGGAGCTCCTACAATGAGCAGTTCTTC. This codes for CASKVFAGSSYNEQFF.

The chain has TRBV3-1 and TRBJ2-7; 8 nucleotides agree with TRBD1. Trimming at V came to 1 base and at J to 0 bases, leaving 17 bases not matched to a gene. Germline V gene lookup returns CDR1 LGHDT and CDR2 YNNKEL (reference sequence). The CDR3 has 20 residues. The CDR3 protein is CASSQGDRWGRQTTSYEQYF. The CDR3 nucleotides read TGTGCCAGCAGCCAAGGGGACAGGTGGGGCCGCCAGACCACCTCCTACGAGCAGTACTTC.

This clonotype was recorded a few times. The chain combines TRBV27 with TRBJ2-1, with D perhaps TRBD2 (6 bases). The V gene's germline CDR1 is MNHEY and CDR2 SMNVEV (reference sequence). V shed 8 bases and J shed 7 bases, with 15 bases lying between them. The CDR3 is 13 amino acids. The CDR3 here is CASSLGTLNEQFF. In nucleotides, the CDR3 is TGTGCCAGCTCACTAGGGACTCTAAATGAGCAGTTCTTC.